The clone carrying this T cell receptor beta chain was seen ten or more times. The antigen is unknown. This entry is derived from a study of T-cell memory formation after mild COVID-19. At the level of the study: In these data, TCR clusters were largely donor specific. Overall study results and limits: The main location of contracting CD4+ clones was CM and EM, and that of contracting CD8+ clones was EMRA. Clones shrinking from day 15 to 85 showed even CD4/CD8 mixes; later expanders tilted CD4+. Prior to infection, memory already included some responding clones, suggesting cross-reactive memory joined.

TCRdb processed the 5' RACE reads anew with MiXCR; each CDR3 protein has one entry. The repertoire has 280,000 or so distinct CDR3 sequences, approximately 8% of them found once; the top ten carry 22%. The sample taken for sequencing was PBMCs or a T cell subset sorted from them (not recorded which). The clonotype was recovered from a man in his late teens or twenties who had mild COVID-19 (a few samples of this study predate the infection). Cell type and time point are not known.

In nucleotides, the CDR3 is TGTGCCAGCAGTTACCGACGGACAGCGAACACCGGGGAGCTGTTTTTT. Translating gives CASSYRRTANTGELFF. The chain recombines TRBV6-5 with TRBJ2-2; weak D call: TRBD1 (6 bases). This CDR3 contains 16 residues. V dropped 2 bases and J dropped 0 bases, with 10 bases sitting between them. Germline CDR1 MNHEY, CDR2 SVGAGI.